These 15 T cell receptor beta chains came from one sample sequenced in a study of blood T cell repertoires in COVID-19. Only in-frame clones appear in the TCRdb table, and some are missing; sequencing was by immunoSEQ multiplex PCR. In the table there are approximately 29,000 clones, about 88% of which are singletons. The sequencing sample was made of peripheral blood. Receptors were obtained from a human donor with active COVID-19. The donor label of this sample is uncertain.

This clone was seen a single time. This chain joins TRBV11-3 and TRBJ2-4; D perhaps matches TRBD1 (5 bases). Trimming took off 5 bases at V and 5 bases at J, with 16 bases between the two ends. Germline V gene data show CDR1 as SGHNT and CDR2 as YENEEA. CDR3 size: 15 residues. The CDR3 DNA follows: TGTGCCAGCAGCCGTACCGACAGTCCCGAAAACATTCAGTACTTC. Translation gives CASSRTDSPENIQYF.

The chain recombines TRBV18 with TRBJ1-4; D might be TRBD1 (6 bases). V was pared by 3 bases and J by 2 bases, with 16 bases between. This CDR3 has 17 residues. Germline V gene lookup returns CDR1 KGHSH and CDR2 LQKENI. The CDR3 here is CASSPWGRAATNEKLFF. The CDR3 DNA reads TGTGCCAGCTCACCTTGGGGGCGGGCGGCGACTAATGAAAAACTGTTTTTT.

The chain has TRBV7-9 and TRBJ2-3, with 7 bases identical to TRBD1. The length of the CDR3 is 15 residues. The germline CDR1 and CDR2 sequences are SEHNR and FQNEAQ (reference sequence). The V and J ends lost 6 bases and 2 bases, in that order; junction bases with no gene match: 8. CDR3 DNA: TGTGCCAGCAGATTAAGGGACAGTTCCACAGATACGCAGTATTTT. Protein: CASRLRDSSTDTQYF.

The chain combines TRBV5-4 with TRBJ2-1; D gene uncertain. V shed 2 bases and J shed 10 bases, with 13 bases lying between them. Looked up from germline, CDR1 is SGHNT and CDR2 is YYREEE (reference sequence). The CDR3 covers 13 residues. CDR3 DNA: TGTGCCAGCAGCTTTGGTCCTACTGCAGAGCAGTTCTTC. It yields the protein CASSFGPTAEQFF.

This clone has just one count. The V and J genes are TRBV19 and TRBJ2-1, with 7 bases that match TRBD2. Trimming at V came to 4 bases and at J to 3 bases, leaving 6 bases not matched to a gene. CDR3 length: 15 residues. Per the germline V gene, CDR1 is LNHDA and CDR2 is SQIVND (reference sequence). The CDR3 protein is CASSRSGGYYNEQFF. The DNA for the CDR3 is TGTGCCAGTAGTAGATCGGGGGGATACTACAATGAGCAGTTCTTC.

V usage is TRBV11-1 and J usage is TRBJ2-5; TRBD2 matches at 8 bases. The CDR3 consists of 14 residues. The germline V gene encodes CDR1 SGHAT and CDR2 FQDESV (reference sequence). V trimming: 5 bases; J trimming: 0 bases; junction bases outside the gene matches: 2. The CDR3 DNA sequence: TGTGCCAGCAGCCTACTAGCGGACCAAGAGACCCAGTACTTC. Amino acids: CASSLLADQETQYF. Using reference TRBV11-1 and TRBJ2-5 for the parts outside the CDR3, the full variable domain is EAEVAQSPRYKITEKSQAVAFWCDPISGHATLYWYRQILGQGPELLVQFQDESVVDDSQLPKDRFSAERLKGVDSTLKIQPAELGDSAMYLCASSLLADQETQYFGPGTRLLVL.

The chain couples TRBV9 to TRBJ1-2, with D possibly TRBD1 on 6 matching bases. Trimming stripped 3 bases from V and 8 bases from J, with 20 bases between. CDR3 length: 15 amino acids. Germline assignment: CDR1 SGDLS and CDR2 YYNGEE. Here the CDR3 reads CASSGPSQGFWGYTF. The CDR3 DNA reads TGTGCCAGCAGCGGACCATCGCAGGGGTTCTGGGGCTACACCTTC. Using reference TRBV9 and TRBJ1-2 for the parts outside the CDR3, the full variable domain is DSGVTQTPKHLITATGQRVTLRCSPRSGDLSVYWYQQSLDQGLQFLIQYYNGEERAKGNILERFSAQQFPDLHSELNLSSLELGDSALYFCASSGPSQGFWGYTFGSGTRLTVV.

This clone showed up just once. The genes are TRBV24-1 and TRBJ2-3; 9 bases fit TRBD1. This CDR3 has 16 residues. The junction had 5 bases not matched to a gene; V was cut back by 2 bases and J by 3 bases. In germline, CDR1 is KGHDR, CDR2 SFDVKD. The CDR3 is CATSDSAGTGTDTQYF. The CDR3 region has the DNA TGTGCCACCAGTGATTCCGCCGGGACAGGGACAGATACGCAGTATTTT.

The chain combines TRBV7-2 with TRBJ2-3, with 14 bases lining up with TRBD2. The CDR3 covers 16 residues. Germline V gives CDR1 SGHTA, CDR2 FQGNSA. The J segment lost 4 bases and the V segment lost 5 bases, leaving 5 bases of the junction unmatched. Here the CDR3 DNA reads TGTGCCAGCAGCGCCAGACTAGCGGGGGGGGCAGATACGCAGTATTTT. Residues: CASSARLAGGADTQYF. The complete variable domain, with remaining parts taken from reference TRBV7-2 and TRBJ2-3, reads GAGVSQSPSNKVTEKGKDVELRCDPISGHTALYWYRQSLGQGLEFLIYFQGNSAPDKSGLPSDRFSAERTGGSVSTLTIQRTQQEDSAVYLCASSARLAGGADTQYFGPGTRLTVL.

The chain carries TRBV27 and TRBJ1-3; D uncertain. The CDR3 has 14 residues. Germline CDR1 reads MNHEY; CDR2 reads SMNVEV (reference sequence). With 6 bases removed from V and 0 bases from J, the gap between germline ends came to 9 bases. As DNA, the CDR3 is TGTGCCAGCAGAAGTCGGGTCTCTGGAAACACCATATATTTT. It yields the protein CASRSRVSGNTIYF.

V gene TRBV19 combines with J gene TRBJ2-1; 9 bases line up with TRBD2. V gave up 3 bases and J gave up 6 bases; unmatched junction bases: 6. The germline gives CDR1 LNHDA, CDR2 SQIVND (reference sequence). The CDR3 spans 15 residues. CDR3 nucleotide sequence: TGTGCCAGTAGTATCGGGCGGGGGGGCATCAATGAGCAGTTCTTC. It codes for CASSIGRGGINEQFF.

The CDR3 here is CASSLEGQGGNEQYF. The CDR3 nucleotides read TGTGCCAGCAGCTTAGAGGGGCAGGGCGGGAACGAGCAGTACTTC. The chain is built from TRBV11-2 and TRBJ2-7, with D perhaps TRBD2 (6 bases). V lost 0 bases and J lost 5, with 14 bases in between. In germline, CDR1 is SGHAT, CDR2 FQNNGV. The CDR3 contains 15 residues.

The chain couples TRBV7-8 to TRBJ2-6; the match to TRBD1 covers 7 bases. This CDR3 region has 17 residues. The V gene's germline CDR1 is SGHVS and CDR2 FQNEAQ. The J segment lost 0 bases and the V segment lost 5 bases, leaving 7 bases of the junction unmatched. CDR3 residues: CASSLRTGSSGANVLTF. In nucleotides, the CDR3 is TGTGCCAGCAGCCTACGGACAGGAAGCTCTGGGGCCAACGTCCTGACTTTC.

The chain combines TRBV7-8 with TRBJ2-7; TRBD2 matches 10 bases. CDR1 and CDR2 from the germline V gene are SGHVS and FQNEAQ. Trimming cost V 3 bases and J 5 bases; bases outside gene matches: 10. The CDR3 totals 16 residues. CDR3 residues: CASSFRSGGAFHEQYF. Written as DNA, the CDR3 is TGTGCCAGCAGCTTTAGGAGCGGGGGGGCGTTCCACGAGCAGTACTTC.

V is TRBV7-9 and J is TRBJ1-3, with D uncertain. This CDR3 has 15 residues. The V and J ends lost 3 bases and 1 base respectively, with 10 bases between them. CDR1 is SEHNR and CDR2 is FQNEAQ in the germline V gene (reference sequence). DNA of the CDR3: TGTGCCAGCAGCTTTGAGGGCCCATCTGGAAACACCATATATTTT. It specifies CASSFEGPSGNTIYF.